This T cell receptor (beta chain) derives from a study of blood T cell repertoires in COVID-19. Whole-study context: Nucleic acid was either cDNA or gDNA, and it came from T cells, B-cell-depleted T cells, or PBMCs.

V gave up 5 bases and J gave up 4 bases; unmatched junction bases: 7. This CDR3 has 15 residues. CDR1 is MNHEY, CDR2 SVGAGI, per germline. Under the authors' procedure: Estimation of nucleated cell counts relied on the amplification of reference gene primers. Libraries were prepared by immunoSEQ multiplex PCR; TCRdb keeps only in-frame clonotypes and omits some of them. Clone size and V and J calls were adopted from that table, with D and trimming inferred from the DNA. The data contain more than 60,000 clones, roughly 80% of them singletons. The sequence was collected from a man in his sixties with active or convalescent COVID-19. Sequenced input: peripheral blood. The chain is built from TRBV6-5 and TRBJ1-2, with 10 bases matching TRBD1. In DNA, the CDR3 is TGTGCCAGCAGTCGGTCGGGACAGGGGTCCTATGGCTACACCTTC. Translation: CASSRSGQGSYGYTF.